This T cell receptor beta chain is from a study of kidney transplant recipient with SARS-CoV-2 infection. The germline V gene encodes CDR1 SNHLY and CDR2 FYNNEI. There are 14 residues in the CDR3. Losses at the gene ends were 7 bases for V and 7 bases for J; bases not matched to a gene: 9. TCRdb called the reads again in MiXCR, with one record for every CDR3 protein. The sample holds fewer than 250,000 distinct CDR3 sequences, about 30% seen once. The sequences come from a blood sample, collected at baseline and on approximately day 120 from a kidney transplant recipient. The chain has TRBV2 and TRBJ2-5; 10 bases map to TRBD1. This TCR was sampled from a young adult male patient who had COVID-19 and was a kidney transplant recipient. Some T cells may be the graft donor's. CDR3 in amino acids: CASNPGTGDGTQYF. The CDR3 nucleotides read TGTGCCAGCAACCCCGGGACAGGGGACGGGACCCAGTACTTC.